This T cell receptor (beta chain) appears in the sequencing data of a study of CD8 T cells in ankylosing spondylitis. CDR1 is MNHNS, CDR2 SASEGT, per germline. This CDR3 region has 17 residues. With V trimmed by 7 bases and J by 0 bases, 12 bases remained unmatched. With regard to this clonotype: No antigen is known for it.

Findings and caveats of the study: Earlier reports found some motif variants in synovial fluid and blood in reactive arthritis. It was reported that disease-linked clones were significantly enriched in matched ankylosing spondylitis synovial fluid. The study identified a TCR beta motif of seven or eight highly homologous variants that appeared characteristic of ankylosing spondylitis blood.

In making TCR beta libraries, quantitative 5'-RACE with molecular barcodes was used. Each CDR3 protein gets one entry after TCRdb re-called the 5' RACE reads with MiXCR. The data contain some 800,000 distinct CDR3 sequences, roughly 10% of them singletons. The receptor was isolated from a male donor with ankylosing spondylitis. The chain has TRBV6-1 and TRBJ1-1; 9 bases align to TRBD1. The sequenced sample was blood, either unsorted or a sorted T cell fraction (not recorded which). As DNA, the CDR3 is TGTGCCAGCAACACCCGGACAGGGGTTCTCATGAACACTGAAGCTTTCTTT. Translating it yields CASNTRTGVLMNTEAFF.